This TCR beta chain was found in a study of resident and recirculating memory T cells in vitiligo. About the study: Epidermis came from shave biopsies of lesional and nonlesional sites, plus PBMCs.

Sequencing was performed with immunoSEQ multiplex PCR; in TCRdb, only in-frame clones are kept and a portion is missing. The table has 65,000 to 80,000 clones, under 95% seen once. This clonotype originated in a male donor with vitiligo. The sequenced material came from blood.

The DNA for the CDR3 is TGTGCCAGCAGCCGTAGCGGGAGCCCCGGGGAGCTGTTTTTT. Translated, it gives CASSRSGSPGELFF. The chain combines TRBV28 with TRBJ2-2; 9 bases line up with TRBD2. The V segment lost 6 bases and the J segment 6 bases; nucleotides outside the gene matches: 5. CDR1 and CDR2 (germline): MDHEN, SYDVKM. This CDR3 is 14 amino acids long.